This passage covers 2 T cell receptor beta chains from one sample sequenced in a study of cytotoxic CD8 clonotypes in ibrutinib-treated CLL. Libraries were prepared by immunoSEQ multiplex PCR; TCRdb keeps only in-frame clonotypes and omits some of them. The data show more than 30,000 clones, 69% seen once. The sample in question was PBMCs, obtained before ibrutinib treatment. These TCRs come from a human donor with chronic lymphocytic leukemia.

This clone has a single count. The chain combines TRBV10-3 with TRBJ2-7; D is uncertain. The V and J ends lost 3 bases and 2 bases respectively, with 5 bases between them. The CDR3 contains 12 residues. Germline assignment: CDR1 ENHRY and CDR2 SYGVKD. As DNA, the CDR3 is TGTGCCATCAGTGACGGAACCTACGAGCAGTACTTC. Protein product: CAISDGTYEQYF.

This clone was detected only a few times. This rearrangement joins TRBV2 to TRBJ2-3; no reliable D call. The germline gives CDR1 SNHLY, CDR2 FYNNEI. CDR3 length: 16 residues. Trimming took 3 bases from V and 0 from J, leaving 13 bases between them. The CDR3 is CASSEFLAASTDTQYF. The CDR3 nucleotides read TGTGCCAGCAGTGAGTTTCTCGCGGCTAGCACAGATACGCAGTATTTT.